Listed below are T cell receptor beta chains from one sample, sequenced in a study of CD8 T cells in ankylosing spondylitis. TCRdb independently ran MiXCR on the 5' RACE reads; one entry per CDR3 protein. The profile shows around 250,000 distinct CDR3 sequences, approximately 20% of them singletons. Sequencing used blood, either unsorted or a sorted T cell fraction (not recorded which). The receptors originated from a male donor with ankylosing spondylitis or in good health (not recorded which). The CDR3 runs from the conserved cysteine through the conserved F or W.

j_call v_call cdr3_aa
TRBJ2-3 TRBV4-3 CASSPTRGDTQYF
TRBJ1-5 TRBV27 CASSPRGNSNQPQHF
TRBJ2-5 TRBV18 CASSPREETQYF
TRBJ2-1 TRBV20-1 CSARNVGAHEQFF
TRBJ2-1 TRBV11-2 CASSFFYSRDFADNEQFF
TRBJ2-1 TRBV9 CASSTSPGQGSYNEQFF
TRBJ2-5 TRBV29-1 CSDVEVGETQYF
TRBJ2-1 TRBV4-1 CASSQVRGPYNEQFF
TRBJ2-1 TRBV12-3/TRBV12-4 CASSSPGHPSNEQFF
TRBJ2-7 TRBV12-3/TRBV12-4 CASSLTGTVFRGEQYF
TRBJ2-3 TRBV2 CASSEVWGGASTDTQYF
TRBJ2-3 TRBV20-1 CSAIRTSGRAEVGTDTQYF
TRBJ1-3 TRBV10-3 CAIRTNTGNTIYF
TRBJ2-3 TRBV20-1 CSARKLTGGRADTQYF
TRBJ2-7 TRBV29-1 CSVEDRAYEQYF
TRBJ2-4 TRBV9 CASSSSQGRNIQYF
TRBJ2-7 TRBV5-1 CASSLSHGEISGNPYEQYF
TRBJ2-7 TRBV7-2 CASSLEEWISGEQYF
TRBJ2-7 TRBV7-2 CASSLFPGSDEQYF
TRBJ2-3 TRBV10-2 CASSPVGETRIGADTQYF
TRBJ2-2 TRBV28 CASSLLSGTGNTGELFF
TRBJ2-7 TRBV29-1 CSRLNHYEQYF
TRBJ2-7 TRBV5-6 CASSRTSGNEQYF
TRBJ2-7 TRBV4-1 CASSQDRPYEQYF
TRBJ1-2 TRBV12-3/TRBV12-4 CASSFGGVDGYTF
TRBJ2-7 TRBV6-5 CASSLAVSATYEQYF
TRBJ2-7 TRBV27 CASSSISGTPREQYF
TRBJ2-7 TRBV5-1 CASSGGLADDEQYF
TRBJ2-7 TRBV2 CASISRNEQYF
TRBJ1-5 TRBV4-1 CASSHGTGTENQPQHF
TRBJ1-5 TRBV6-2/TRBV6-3 CASSYSPAPQHF
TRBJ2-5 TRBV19 CASSILNDAGVETQYF
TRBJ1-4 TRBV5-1 CASSLLGQDNEKLFF
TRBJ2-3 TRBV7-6 CASTPGGLAGRDYTQYF
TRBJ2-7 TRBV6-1 CASSEAFPSGSWSYEQYF
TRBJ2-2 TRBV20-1 CSARYSGTGELFF
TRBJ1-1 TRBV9 CASSSSTGVMDTEAFF
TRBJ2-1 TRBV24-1 CATSDSDSDEQFF
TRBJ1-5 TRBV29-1 CSATGDGQPQHF
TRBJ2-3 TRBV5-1 CASSQRTASSTDTQYF
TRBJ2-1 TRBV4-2 CASSPSGGSYNEQFF
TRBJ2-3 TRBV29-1 CSAWLGTGRDTQYF
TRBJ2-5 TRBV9 CASSVDPSGRGWQETQYF
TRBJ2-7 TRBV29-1 CSVELVSGSYEQYF
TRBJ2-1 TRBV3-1 CASSQDGVLARLVNEQFF
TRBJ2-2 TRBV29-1 CSVEPAAGLPRSNTGELFF
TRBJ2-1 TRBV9 CASSPRGWGAWEQFF
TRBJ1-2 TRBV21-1 CASSNPGGYTF
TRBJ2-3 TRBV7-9 CASSLGLAGEDTQYF
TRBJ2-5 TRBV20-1 CSAMGLAGWETQYF
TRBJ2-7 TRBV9 CASSSTGTGAYEQYF
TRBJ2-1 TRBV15 CATSRAKGLAGKQFF
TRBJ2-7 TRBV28 CASSLKLTGIYEQYF